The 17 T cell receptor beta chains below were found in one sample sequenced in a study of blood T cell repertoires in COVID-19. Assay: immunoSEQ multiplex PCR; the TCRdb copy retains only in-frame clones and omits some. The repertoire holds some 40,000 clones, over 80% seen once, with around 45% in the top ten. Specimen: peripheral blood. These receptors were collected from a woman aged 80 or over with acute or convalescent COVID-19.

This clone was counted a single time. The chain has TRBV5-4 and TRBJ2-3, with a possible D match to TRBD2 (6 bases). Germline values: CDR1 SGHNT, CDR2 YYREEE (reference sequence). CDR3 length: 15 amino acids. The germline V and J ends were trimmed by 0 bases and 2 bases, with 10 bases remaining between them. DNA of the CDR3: TGTGCCAGCAGCTTGGATCGGGGGTACACAGATACGCAGTATTTT. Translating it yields CASSLDRGYTDTQYF.

Here the CDR3 reads CASSLGIGLQETQYF. In DNA form, the CDR3 reads TGCGCCAGCAGCTTGGGGATTGGACTCCAAGAGACCCAGTACTTC. The rearrangement links TRBV5-1 to TRBJ2-5, with TRBD2 as a possible D gene (5 bases). This CDR3 region has 15 residues. Germline-derived CDR1 and CDR2 are SGHRS and YFSETQ. V was pared by 0 bases and J by 1 base, with 10 bases between.

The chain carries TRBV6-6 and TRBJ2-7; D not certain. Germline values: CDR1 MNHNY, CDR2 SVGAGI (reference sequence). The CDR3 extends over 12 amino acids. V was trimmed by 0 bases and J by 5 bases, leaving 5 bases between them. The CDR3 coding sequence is TGTGCCAGCAGTTACTCCAGGCACGAGCAGTACTTC. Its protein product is CASSYSRHEQYF.

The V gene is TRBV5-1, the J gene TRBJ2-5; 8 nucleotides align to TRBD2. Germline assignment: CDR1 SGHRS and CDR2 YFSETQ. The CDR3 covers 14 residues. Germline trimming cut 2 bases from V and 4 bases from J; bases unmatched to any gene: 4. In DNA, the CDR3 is TGCGCCAGCAGCTTTGCGGGGGGAGTAGAGACCCAGTACTTC. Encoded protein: CASSFAGGVETQYF. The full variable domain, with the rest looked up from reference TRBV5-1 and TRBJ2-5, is KAGVTQTPRYLIKTRGQQVTLSCSPISGHRSVSWYQQTPGQGLQFLFEYFSETQRNKGNFPGRFSGRQFSNSRSEMNVSTLELGDSALYLCASSFAGGVETQYFGPGTRLLVL.

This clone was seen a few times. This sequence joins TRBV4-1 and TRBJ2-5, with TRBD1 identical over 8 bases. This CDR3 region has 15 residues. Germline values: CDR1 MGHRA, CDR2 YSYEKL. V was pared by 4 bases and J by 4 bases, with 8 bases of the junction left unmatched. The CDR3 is CASSLVPGGRETQYF. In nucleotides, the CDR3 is TGCGCCAGCAGCCTAGTACCAGGGGGCCGAGAGACCCAGTACTTC.

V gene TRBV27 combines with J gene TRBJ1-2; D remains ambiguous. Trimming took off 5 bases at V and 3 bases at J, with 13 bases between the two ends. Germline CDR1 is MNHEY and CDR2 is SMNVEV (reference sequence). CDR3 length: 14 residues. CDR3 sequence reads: CASSPPGSYYGYTF. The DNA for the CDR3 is TGTGCCAGCAGTCCGCCAGGATCTTACTATGGCTACACCTTC.

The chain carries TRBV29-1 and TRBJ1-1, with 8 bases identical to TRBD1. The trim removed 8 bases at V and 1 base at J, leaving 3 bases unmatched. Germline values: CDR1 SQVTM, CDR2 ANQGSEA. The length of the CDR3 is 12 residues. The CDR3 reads CSYDRGNTEAFF. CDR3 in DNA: TGCAGCTACGACAGGGGGAACACTGAAGCTTTCTTT.

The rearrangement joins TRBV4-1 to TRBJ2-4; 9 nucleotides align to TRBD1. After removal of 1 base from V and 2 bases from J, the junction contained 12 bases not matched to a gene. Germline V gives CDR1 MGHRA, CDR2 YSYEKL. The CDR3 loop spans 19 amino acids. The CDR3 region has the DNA TGCGCCAGCAGCCAAGTTGAAGGCCCGACAGGGGGGTCCAAAAACATTCAGTACTTC. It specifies CASSQVEGPTGGSKNIQYF.

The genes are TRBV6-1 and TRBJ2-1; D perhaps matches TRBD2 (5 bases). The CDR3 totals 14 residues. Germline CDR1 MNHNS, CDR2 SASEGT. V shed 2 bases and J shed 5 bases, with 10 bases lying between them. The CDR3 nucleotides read TGTGCCAGCAGTGAACTAGGACTCAACAATGAGCAGTTCTTC. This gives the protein CASSELGLNNEQFF.

CDR3 region: CASSQGSEPKAYEQYF. The CDR3 DNA sequence: TGCGCCAGCAGCCAAGGGTCGGAGCCTAAGGCCTACGAGCAGTACTTC. The chain links TRBV4-3 to TRBJ2-7; no firm D call. Trimming took off 1 base at V and 2 bases at J, with 15 bases between the two ends. This CDR3 contains 16 residues. Germline V gene data show CDR1 as LGHNA and CDR2 as YSLEER.

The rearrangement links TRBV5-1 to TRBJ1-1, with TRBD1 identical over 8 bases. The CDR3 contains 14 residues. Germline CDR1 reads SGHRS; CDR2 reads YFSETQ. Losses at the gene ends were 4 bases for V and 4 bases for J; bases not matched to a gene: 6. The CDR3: CASSASTGGTEAFF. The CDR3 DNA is TGCGCCAGCAGCGCATCAACAGGGGGCACTGAAGCTTTCTTT.

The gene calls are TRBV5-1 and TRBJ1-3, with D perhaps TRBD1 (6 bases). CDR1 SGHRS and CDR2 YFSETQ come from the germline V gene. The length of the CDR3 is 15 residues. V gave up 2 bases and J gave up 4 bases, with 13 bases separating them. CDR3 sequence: CASSFGQGRGNTIYF. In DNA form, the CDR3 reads TGCGCCAGCAGCTTTGGTCAGGGGAGAGGAAACACCATATATTTT. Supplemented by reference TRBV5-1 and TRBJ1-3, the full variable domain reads KAGVTQTPRYLIKTRGQQVTLSCSPISGHRSVSWYQQTPGQGLQFLFEYFSETQRNKGNFPGRFSGRQFSNSRSEMNVSTLELGDSALYLCASSFGQGRGNTIYFGEGSWLTVV.

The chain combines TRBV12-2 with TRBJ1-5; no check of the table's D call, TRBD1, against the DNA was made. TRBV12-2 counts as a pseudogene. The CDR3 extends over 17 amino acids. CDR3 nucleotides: TGTGCAAGTCGCTTAGAGGACAGGGCGAGTGGCAATCAGCCCCAGCATTTT. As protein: CASRLEDRASGNQPQHF.

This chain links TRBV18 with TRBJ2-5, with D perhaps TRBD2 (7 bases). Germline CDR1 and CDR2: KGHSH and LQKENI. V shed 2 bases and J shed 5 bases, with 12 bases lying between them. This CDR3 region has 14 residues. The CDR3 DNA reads TGTGCCAGCTCACCAAGGGGGGGCCTGGAGACCCAGTACTTC. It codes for CASSPRGGLETQYF.

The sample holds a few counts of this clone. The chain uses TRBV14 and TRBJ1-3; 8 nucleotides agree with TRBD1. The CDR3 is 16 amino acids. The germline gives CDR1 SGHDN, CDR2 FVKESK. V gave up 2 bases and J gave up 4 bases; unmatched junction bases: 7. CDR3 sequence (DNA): TGTGCCAGCAGCCAATGGACAGGGTCGATCGGAAACACCATATATTTT. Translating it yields CASSQWTGSIGNTIYF. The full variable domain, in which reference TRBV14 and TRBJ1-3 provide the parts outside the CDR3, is EAGVTQFPSHSVIEKGQTVTLRCDPISGHDNLYWYRRVMGKEIKFLLHFVKESKQDESGMPNNRFLAERTGGTYSTLKVQPAELEDSGVYFCASSQWTGSIGNTIYFGEGSWLTVV.

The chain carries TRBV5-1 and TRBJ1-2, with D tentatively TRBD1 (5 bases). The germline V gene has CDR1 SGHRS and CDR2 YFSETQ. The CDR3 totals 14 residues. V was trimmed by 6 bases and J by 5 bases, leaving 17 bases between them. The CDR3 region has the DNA TGCGCCAGCACCCCGCCGGGGGACGGATATGGCTACACCTTC. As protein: CASTPPGDGYGYTF. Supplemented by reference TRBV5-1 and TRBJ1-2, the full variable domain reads KAGVTQTPRYLIKTRGQQVTLSCSPISGHRSVSWYQQTPGQGLQFLFEYFSETQRNKGNFPGRFSGRQFSNSRSEMNVSTLELGDSALYLCASTPPGDGYGYTFGSGTRLTVV.

CDR3 DNA sequence: TGTGCCATCAGTGAACGGGGAGCGACTAATGAAAAACTGTTTTTT. Encoded protein: CAISERGATNEKLFF. This chain uses TRBV10-3 with TRBJ1-4; D gene ambiguous. From germline, CDR1 is ENHRY and CDR2 SYGVKD. The CDR3 extends over 15 amino acids. With 3 bases removed from V and 2 bases from J, the gap between germline ends came to 10 bases.